The next 26 T cell receptor beta chains were all read from a single sample in a study of T cell repertoires in cytomegalovirus infection. Via MiXCR, TCRdb re-called the reads, giving one row per CDR3 protein. The sample shows 200,000 to 250,000 distinct CDR3 sequences, about 5.9% of them seen only once. Source material: PBMCs. These receptors all come from a human donor in good health (CMV status not recorded). Some clones in this sample may be carry-over from other donors' samples.

This clonotype was observed at least ten times. The chain couples TRBV7-2 to TRBJ2-7; no clear D. In germline, CDR1 is SGHTA, CDR2 FQGNSA. V lost 1 base, J lost 1 base, and 8 bases lay in between. CDR3 length: 14 residues. As DNA, the CDR3 is TGTGCCAGCAGCTTAGTGGGCCCTTCCTACGAGCAGTACTTC. Protein sequence: CASSLVGPSYEQYF.

There are many counts of this clonotype. This chain uses TRBV7-2 with TRBJ1-1; unclear D gene. This CDR3 is built from 16 residues. Germline assignment: CDR1 SGHTA and CDR2 FQGNSA. V was trimmed by 2 bases and J by 7 bases, leaving 20 bases between them. The CDR3 is CASSLNIRLVSGEAFF. CDR3 in DNA: TGTGCCAGCAGCTTAAATATTCGTTTAGTCAGTGGTGAAGCTTTCTTT. Looking up the rest from reference TRBV7-2 and TRBJ1-1 gives the full variable domain: GAGVSQSPSNKVTEKGKDVELRCDPISGHTALYWYRQSLGQGLEFLIYFQGNSAPDKSGLPSDRFSAERTGGSVSTLTIQRTQQEDSAVYLCASSLNIRLVSGEAFFGQGTRLTVV.

This clonotype was seen many times. This chain uses TRBV29-1 with TRBJ2-1; no clear D. The CDR3 contains 12 residues. In germline, CDR1 is SQVTM, CDR2 ANQGSEA. Trimming pared 6 bases from V and 0 bases from J, leaving 6 bases between. The CDR3 DNA sequence: TGCAGCGTCGACACCTCCTACAATGAGCAGTTCTTC. Its translation: CSVDTSYNEQFF.

Ten or more counts support this clonotype. V gene TRBV5-4 combines with J gene TRBJ2-1; 9 bases align to TRBD2. Germline lookup yields CDR1 SGHNT and CDR2 YYREEE (reference sequence). Trimming at V came to 4 bases and at J to 5 bases, leaving 7 bases not matched to a gene. The CDR3 totals 15 residues. The CDR3 nucleotides are TGTGCCAGCAGCCGCCCTAGCGGGGCTCACAATGAGCAGTTCTTC. It is translated as CASSRPSGAHNEQFF.

In its sample, this clonotype was seen a few times. This chain links TRBV27 with TRBJ1-5; D might be TRBD1 (6 bases). With 4 bases removed from V and 5 bases from J, the gap between germline ends came to 24 bases. Per germline, CDR1 MNHEY and CDR2 SMNVEV (reference sequence). CDR3 length: 18 amino acids. CDR3 DNA sequence: TGTGCCAGCAGTTCCCATTCGACAGGTTTGTTACGCGATCAGCCCCAGCATTTT. Translation: CASSSHSTGLLRDQPQHF.

This clonotype was detected many times. V and J are TRBV20-1 and TRBJ2-7, with D perhaps matching TRBD1 (6 bases). V shed 0 bases and J shed 2 bases, with 20 bases lying between them. The length of the CDR3 is 17 residues. The germline V gene encodes CDR1 DFQATT and CDR2 SNEGSKA (reference sequence). CDR3 region: CSARDGSRQAGAYEQYF. The CDR3 DNA sequence: TGCAGTGCTAGAGACGGCTCACGACAGGCCGGGGCCTACGAGCAGTACTTC.

This clonotype appeared many times. The V call is TRBV7-2, the J call TRBJ2-2; a weak D match, TRBD1 (5 bases). CDR1 SGHTA and CDR2 FQGNSA come from the germline V gene. The V end lost 3 bases, the J end lost 3 bases, and 8 bases lay between the germline ends. The CDR3 spans 14 residues. CDR3 residues: CASSFDRYTGELFF. The DNA of the CDR3 is TGTGCCAGCAGCTTTGACAGATACACCGGGGAGCTGTTTTTT.

V and J are TRBV2 and TRBJ1-1; D unclear. Germline V gene sequence: CDR1 SNHLY, CDR2 FYNNEI. V lost 1 base and J lost 4, with 13 bases in between. The CDR3 consists of 15 residues. The CDR3 loop reads CASSEEGAISTEAFF. CDR3 DNA sequence: TGTGCCAGCAGTGAAGAGGGCGCGATTAGCACTGAAGCTTTCTTT.

The sample holds many counts of this clonotype. The rearrangement uses TRBV20-1 and TRBJ2-3; unclear D gene. Germline V lookup: CDR1 DFQATT, CDR2 SNEGSKA (reference sequence). V was trimmed by 5 bases and J by 4 bases, leaving 7 bases between them. The CDR3 sequence is 11 residues long. CDR3 in DNA: TGCAGTGCTCCAATCGCAGATACGCAGTATTTT. Its protein product is CSAPIADTQYF.

This clonotype came up many times. The chain couples TRBV28 to TRBJ1-3, with D possibly TRBD1 on 6 matching bases. The CDR3 consists of 14 residues. Deletions cut 6 bases from V and 0 bases from J, with 9 bases between. Per the germline V gene, CDR1 is MDHEN and CDR2 is SYDVKM. CDR3 loop: CASRQGNSGNTIYF. The CDR3 DNA sequence: TGTGCCAGCAGACAGGGAAACTCTGGAAACACCATATATTTT.

This clonotype was observed at least ten times. V and J are TRBV7-6 and TRBJ2-3, with TRBD2 as a possible D gene (5 bases). The CDR3 consists of 16 residues. Germline CDR1 SGHVS, CDR2 FNYEAQ. Trimming pared 2 bases from V and 1 base from J, leaving 13 bases between. CDR3 loop: CASSLSREGGTDTQYF. In nucleotides, the CDR3 is TGTGCCAGCAGCTTATCGAGGGAAGGAGGCACAGATACGCAGTATTTT.

Many counts were recorded for this clonotype. The genes are TRBV7-2 and TRBJ2-3, with TRBD2 matching over 8 bases. Trimming at V came to 2 bases and at J to 5 bases, leaving 9 bases not matched to a gene. The germline V gene has CDR1 SGHTA and CDR2 FQGNSA. The CDR3 spans 16 residues. The DNA of the CDR3 is TGTGCCAGCAGCTTACAAGCGGGGGATCACGGAGATACGCAGTATTTT. As protein: CASSLQAGDHGDTQYF.

This clonotype was counted ten times or more. Written as DNA, the CDR3 is TGTGCCAGCAGTCTAGGACTAGTCAATGAGCAGTTCTTC. Its translation is CASSLGLVNEQFF. The chain has TRBV6-5 and TRBJ2-1; 7 nucleotides agree with TRBD2. This CDR3 has 13 residues. Looked up from germline, CDR1 is MNHEY and CDR2 is SVGAGI. The V and J ends lost 5 bases and 6 bases, in that order; junction bases with no gene match: 4.

Many counts were recorded for this clonotype. The CDR3 nucleotides read TGTGCCAGCAGTGCTAATACCGGGACAATAGGTAATCAGCCCCAGCATTTT. The encoded protein is CASSANTGTIGNQPQHF. This rearrangement joins TRBV28 to TRBJ1-5; tentatively, D is TRBD1 (6 bases). The CDR3 is 17 amino acids. The germline gives CDR1 MDHEN, CDR2 SYDVKM. Trimming removed 5 bases at V and 4 bases at J, with 21 bases between. The entire variable domain, with the rest obtained from reference TRBV28 and TRBJ1-5, is as follows: DVKVTQSSRYLVKRTGEKVFLECVQDMDHENMFWYRQDPGLGLRLIYFSYDVKMKEKGDIPEGYSVSREKKERFSLILESASTNQTSMYLCASSANTGTIGNQPQHFGDGTRLSIL.

This clonotype was observed at least ten times. The chain carries TRBV2 and TRBJ1-3; D gene uncertain. The CDR3 has 15 amino acids. Germline V lookup: CDR1 SNHLY, CDR2 FYNNEI. The ends were cut back, 3 bases at V and 0 bases at J, with 9 bases in the middle. The CDR3 DNA reads TGTGCCAGCAGTGATCAGCGAGACTCTGGAAACACCATATATTTT. It translates to CASSDQRDSGNTIYF. The full variable domain, its missing parts supplied by reference TRBV2 and TRBJ1-3, is EPEVTQTPSHQVTQMGQEVILRCVPISNHLYFYWYRQILGQKVEFLVSFYNNEISEKSEIFDDQFSVERPDGSNFTLKIRSTKLEDSAMYFCASSDQRDSGNTIYFGEGSWLTVV.

The CDR3 here is CASAQGQGDTGELFF. The CDR3 nucleotides read TGTGCTAGTGCCCAAGGACAGGGTGACACCGGGGAGCTGTTTTTT. The chain combines TRBV12-5 with TRBJ2-2, with TRBD1 matching over 8 bases. Germline assignment: CDR1 LGHNT and CDR2 FRNRAP. J lost 3 bases, V lost 7 bases, and 7 bases had no gene match. The CDR3 sequence is 15 residues long.

This clonotype was recorded at least ten times. The genes are TRBV6-2 or TRBV6-3 and TRBJ2-1; D perhaps matches TRBD2 (5 bases). The CDR3 length is 14 residues. V lost 2 bases and J 6 bases, leaving 11 bases between the germline ends. The V gene's germline CDR1 is MNHEY and CDR2 SVGEGT. CDR3 residues: CASSYTQTSNEQFF. As DNA, the CDR3 is TGTGCCAGCAGTTACACCCAAACTAGCAATGAGCAGTTCTTC.

This clonotype was counted ten times or more. This sequence joins TRBV23-1 and TRBJ2-7; D unresolved. TRBV23-1 is assigned to the ORF class and has an uncertain function. This CDR3 is 16 amino acids long. The V gene lost 2 bases and the J gene lost 2 bases, with 16 bases spanning the gap. CDR3 sequence reads: CASSQETPGCAYEQYF. DNA for the CDR3: TGCGCCAGCAGTCAAGAGACTCCGGGTTGCGCCTACGAGCAGTACTTC.

There are many counts of this clonotype. The chain couples TRBV12-3 or TRBV12-4 to TRBJ1-6; D call uncertain. The CDR3 contains 13 residues. Deletions cut 5 bases from V and 10 bases from J, with 12 bases between. CDR3 DNA sequence: TGTGCCAGCAGTCTCATAGGGCGGTCACCCCTCCACTTT. Its protein product is CASSLIGRSPLHF.

This clonotype was detected ten times or more. A single base separates this from a much larger clone, so it may be a read error. This CDR3 reads CSARNPGGTDTQYF. The CDR3 DNA sequence: TGCAGTGCTAGAAACCCGGGGGGGACAGATACGCAGTATTTT. The chain combines TRBV20-1 with TRBJ2-3; 8 bases match TRBD2. Unmatched junction bases numbered 4, after V lost 2 bases and J lost 3 bases. Germline V gene lookup returns CDR1 DFQATT and CDR2 SNEGSKA (reference sequence). This CDR3 comprises 14 residues.

The table lists this clonotype with many counts. The V and J genes are TRBV20-1 and TRBJ1-5, with 11 bases fitting TRBD1. The V gene's germline CDR1 is DFQATT and CDR2 SNEGSKA (reference sequence). The ends lost 5 bases at V and 6 bases at J; junction bases unmatched: 6. The CDR3 runs 14 residues. The CDR3 sequence: CSAHEGQGVQPQHF. The DNA for the CDR3 is TGCAGTGCTCACGAGGGACAGGGGGTTCAGCCCCAGCATTTT.

This clonotype came up many times. This rearrangement joins TRBV7-2 to TRBJ1-1; D is uncertain. This CDR3 has 12 residues. Trimming pared 3 bases from V and 6 bases from J, leaving 8 bases between. The germline V gene encodes CDR1 SGHTA and CDR2 FQGNSA. This CDR3 is CASSFGVSEAFF. CDR3 bases: TGTGCCAGCAGCTTTGGGGTGTCTGAAGCTTTCTTT.

In this sample, this clonotype turned up many times. The rearrangement links TRBV29-1 to TRBJ1-1; 7 bases map to TRBD1. The CDR3 is 11 amino acids. CDR1 and CDR2 from the germline V gene are SQVTM and ANQGSEA. V shed 7 bases, J shed 7 bases, and the junction held 6 bases outside the gene matches. CDR3 sequence reads: CSARTGHEAFF. CDR3 nucleotides: TGCAGCGCAAGGACAGGACATGAAGCTTTCTTT.

This clonotype was seen many times. V is TRBV5-6 and J is TRBJ1-2; TRBD1 is a possible D gene (6 bases). The CDR3 runs 15 residues. Germline loops: CDR1 SGHDT, CDR2 YYEEEE. Deletions cut 7 bases from V and 4 bases from J, with 20 bases between. The CDR3 protein is CASDTTGTMSYGYTF. In DNA form, the CDR3 reads TGTGCCAGCGATACTACCGGGACAATGAGCTATGGCTACACCTTC. Full variable domain (remainder filled in from reference TRBV5-6 and TRBJ1-2): DAGVTQSPTHLIKTRGQQVTLRCSPKSGHDTVSWYQQALGQGPQFIFQYYEEEERQRGNFPDRFSGHQFPNYSSELNVNALLLGDSALYLCASDTTGTMSYGYTFGSGTRLTVV.

This clonotype was seen many times. This sequence joins TRBV7-2 and TRBJ2-5, with 8 bases aligning to TRBD2. The length of the CDR3 is 15 residues. Trimming removed 1 base from V and 5 bases from J; junction bases left unmatched: 6. The V gene's germline CDR1 is SGHTA and CDR2 FQGNSA. CDR3 DNA: TGTGCCAGCAGCTTAGTGGCGGGGGGCCTCGAGACCCAGTACTTC. Translating it yields CASSLVAGGLETQYF.

This clonotype was observed at least ten times. CDR3 protein: CSAIDTGVNQPQHF. The CDR3 DNA is TGCAGTGCTATCGACACCGGGGTCAATCAGCCCCAGCATTTT. The rearrangement joins TRBV20-1 to TRBJ1-5; no firm D call. The CDR3 contains 14 residues. Germline V gene sequence: CDR1 DFQATT, CDR2 SNEGSKA (reference sequence). V was shortened by 4 bases and J by 3 bases, with 13 bases between the two germline ends.